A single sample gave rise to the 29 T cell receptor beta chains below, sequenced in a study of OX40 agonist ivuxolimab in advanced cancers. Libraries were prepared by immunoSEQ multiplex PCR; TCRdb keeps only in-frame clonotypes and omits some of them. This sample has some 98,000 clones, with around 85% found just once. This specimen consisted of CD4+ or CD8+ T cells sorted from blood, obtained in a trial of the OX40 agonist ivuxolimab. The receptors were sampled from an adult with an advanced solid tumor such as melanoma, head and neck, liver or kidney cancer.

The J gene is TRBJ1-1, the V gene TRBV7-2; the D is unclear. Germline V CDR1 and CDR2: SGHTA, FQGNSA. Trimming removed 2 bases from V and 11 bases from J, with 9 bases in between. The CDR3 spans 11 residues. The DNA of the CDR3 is TGTGCCAGCAGCTTATACAGTTTGGCTTTCTTT. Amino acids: CASSLYSLAFF.

CDR3 sequence: CASSSTGGSGELFF. The CDR3 DNA sequence: TGTGCCAGCAGCTCGACAGGGGGGTCCGGGGAGCTGTTTTTT. The rearrangement links TRBV7-7 to TRBJ2-2, with 9 bases aligning to TRBD1. The V gene end was trimmed by 4 bases and the J gene end by 6 bases; junction bases not matched to a gene: 3. CDR1 and CDR2 from the germline V gene are SSHAT and FNYEAQ (reference sequence). The CDR3 is made up of 14 amino acids.

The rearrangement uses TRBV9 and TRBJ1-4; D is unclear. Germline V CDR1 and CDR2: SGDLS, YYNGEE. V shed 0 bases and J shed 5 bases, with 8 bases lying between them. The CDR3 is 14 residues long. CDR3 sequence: CASSVGGLNEKLFF. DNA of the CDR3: TGTGCCAGCAGCGTAGGGGGTTTAAATGAAAAACTGTTTTTT.

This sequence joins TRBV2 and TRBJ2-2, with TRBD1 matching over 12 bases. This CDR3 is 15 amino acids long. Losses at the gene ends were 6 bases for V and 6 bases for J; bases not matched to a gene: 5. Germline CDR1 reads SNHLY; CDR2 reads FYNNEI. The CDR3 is CASRPGQGAPGELFF. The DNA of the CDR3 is TGTGCCAGCAGGCCGGGACAGGGGGCCCCCGGGGAGCTGTTTTTT. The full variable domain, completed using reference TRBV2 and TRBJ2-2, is EPEVTQTPSHQVTQMGQEVILRCVPISNHLYFYWYRQILGQKVEFLVSFYNNEISEKSEIFDDQFSVERPDGSNFTLKIRSTKLEDSAMYFCASRPGQGAPGELFFGEGSRLTVL.

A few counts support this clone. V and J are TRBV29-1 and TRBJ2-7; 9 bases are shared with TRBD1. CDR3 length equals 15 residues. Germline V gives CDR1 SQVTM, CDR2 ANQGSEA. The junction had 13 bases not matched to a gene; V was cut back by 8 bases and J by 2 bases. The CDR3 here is CSPPPGTGCTYEQYF. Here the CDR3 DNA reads TGCAGCCCTCCACCCGGGACAGGGTGTACCTACGAGCAGTACTTC.

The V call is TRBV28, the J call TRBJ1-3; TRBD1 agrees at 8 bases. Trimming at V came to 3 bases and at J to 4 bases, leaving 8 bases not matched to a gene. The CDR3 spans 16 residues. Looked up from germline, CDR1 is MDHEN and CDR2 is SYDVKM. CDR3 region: CASSFPGQGGGNTIYF. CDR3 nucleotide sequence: TGTGCCAGCAGTTTCCCCGGACAGGGCGGAGGAAACACCATATATTTT. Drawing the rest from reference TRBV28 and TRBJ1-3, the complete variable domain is DVKVTQSSRYLVKRTGEKVFLECVQDMDHENMFWYRQDPGLGLRLIYFSYDVKMKEKGDIPEGYSVSREKKERFSLILESASTNQTSMYLCASSFPGQGGGNTIYFGEGSWLTVV.

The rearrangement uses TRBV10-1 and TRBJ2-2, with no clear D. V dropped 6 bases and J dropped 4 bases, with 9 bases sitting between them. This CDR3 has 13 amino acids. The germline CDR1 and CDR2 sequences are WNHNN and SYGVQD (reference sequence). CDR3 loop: CASSGSVTGELFF. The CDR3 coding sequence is TGCGCCAGCAGCGGCTCTGTCACCGGGGAGCTGTTTTTT.

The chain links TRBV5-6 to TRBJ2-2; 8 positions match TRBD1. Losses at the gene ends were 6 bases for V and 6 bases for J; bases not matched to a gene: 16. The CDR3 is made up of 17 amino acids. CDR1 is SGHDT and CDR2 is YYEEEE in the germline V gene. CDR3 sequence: CASISQGAAVIAGELFF. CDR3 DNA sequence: TGTGCCAGCATATCTCAGGGGGCGGCGGTGATCGCCGGGGAGCTGTTTTTT.

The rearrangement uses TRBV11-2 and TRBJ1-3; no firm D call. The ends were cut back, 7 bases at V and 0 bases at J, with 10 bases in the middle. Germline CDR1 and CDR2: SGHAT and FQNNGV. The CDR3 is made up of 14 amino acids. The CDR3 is CASTSPFSGNTIYF. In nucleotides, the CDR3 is TGTGCCAGCACCTCGCCCTTCTCTGGAAACACCATATATTTT.

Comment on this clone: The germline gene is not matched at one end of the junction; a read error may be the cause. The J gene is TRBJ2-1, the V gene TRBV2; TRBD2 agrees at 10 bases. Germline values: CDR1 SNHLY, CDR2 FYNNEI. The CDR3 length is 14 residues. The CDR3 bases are TGTGCCAGCAGTGAAGCATGGCTAGCGGGGGTTAGGATCTTC. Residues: CASSEAWLAGVRIF. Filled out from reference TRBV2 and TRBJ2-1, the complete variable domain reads EPEVTQTPSHQVTQMGQEVILRCVPISNHLYFYWYRQILGQKVEFLVSFYNNEISEKSEIFDDQFSVERPDGSNFTLKIRSTKLEDSAMYFCASSEAWLAGVRIFGPGTRLTVL.

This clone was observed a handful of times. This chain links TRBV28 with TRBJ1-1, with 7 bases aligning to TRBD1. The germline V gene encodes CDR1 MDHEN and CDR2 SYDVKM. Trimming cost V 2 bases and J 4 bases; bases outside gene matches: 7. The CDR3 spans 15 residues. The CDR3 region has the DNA TGTGCCAGCAGTTTACGACAGGGCATGAGCACTGAAGCTTTCTTT. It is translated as CASSLRQGMSTEAFF.

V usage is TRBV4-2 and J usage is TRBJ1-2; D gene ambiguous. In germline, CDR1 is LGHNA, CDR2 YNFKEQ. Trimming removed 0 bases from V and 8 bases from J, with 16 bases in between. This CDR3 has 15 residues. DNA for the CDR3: TGTGCCAGCAGCCAAGATACGGCCGTTTTCAGGGGCTACACCTTC. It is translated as CASSQDTAVFRGYTF.

CDR3 sequence: CASSSVGQTGEKLFF. CDR3 in DNA: TGCGCCAGCAGCAGTGTAGGACAGACGGGGGAAAAACTGTTTTTT. The genes are TRBV5-1 and TRBJ1-4, with D possibly TRBD1 on 6 matching bases. The V and J ends lost 4 bases and 8 bases respectively, with 18 bases between them. Looked up from germline, CDR1 is SGHRS and CDR2 is YFSETQ. The CDR3 length is 15 residues.

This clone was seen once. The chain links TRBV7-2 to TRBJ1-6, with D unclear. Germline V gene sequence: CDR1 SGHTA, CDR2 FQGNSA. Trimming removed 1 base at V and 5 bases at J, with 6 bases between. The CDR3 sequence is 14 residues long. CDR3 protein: CASSLDGHNSPLHF. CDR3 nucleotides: TGTGCCAGCAGCTTAGATGGCCATAATTCACCCCTCCACTTT.

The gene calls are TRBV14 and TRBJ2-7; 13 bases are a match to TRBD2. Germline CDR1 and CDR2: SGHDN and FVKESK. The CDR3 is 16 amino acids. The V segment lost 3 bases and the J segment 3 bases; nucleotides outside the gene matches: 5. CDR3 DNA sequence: TGTGCCAGCAGCCACAGACTAGCGGGGGGCTTCTACGAGCAGTACTTC. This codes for CASSHRLAGGFYEQYF.

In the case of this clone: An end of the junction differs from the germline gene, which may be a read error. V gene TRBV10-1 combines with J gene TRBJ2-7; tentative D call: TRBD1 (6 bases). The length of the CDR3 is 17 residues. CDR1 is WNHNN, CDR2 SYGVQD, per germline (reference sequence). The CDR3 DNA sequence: TGCCCCAGCACGCTCCGAAAATTACAGGGAGTCGGTTCCGAGCAGTACTTC. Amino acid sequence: CPSTLRKLQGVGSEQYF.

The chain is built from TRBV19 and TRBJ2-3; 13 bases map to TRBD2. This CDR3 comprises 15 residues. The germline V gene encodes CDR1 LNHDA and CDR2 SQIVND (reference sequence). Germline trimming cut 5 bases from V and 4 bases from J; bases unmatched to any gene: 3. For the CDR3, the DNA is TGTGCCAGTAGTCGTACTAGCGGGGGGGCAGATACGCAGTATTTT. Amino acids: CASSRTSGGADTQYF. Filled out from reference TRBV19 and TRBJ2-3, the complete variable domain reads DGGITQSPKYLFRKEGQNVTLSCEQNLNHDAMYWYRQDPGQGLRLIYYSQIVNDFQKGDIAEGYSVSREKKESFPLTVTSAQKNPTAFYLCASSRTSGGADTQYFGPGTRLTVL.

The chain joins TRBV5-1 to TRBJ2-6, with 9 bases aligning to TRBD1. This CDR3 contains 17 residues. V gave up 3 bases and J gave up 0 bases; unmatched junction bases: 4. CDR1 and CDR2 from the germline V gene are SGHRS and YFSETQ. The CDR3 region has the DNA TGCGCCAGCAGCTCGGGACAGGGTCACTCTGGGGCCAACGTCCTGACTTTC. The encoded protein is CASSSGQGHSGANVLTF.

In DNA form, the CDR3 reads TGTGCCAGCAGCTTATGGACTAGCGGGAGATACGAGCAGTACTTC. This sequence encodes CASSLWTSGRYEQYF. The chain joins TRBV11-1 to TRBJ2-7, with TRBD2 identical over 13 bases. After removal of 2 bases from V and 4 bases from J, the junction contained 2 bases not matched to a gene. This CDR3 contains 15 residues. CDR1 is SGHAT and CDR2 is FQDESV in the germline V gene (reference sequence).

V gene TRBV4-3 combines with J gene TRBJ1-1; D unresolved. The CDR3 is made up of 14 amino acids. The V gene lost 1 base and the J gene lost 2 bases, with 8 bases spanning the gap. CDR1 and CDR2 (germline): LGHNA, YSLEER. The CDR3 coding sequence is TGCGCCAGCAGCCAAGGGTCAGATAACACTGAAGCTTTCTTT. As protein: CASSQGSDNTEAFF.

As DNA, the CDR3 is TGTGCCAGCAGTACTTACAGGGAGACGAAAAACATTCAGTACTTC. Its translation is CASSTYRETKNIQYF. This chain joins TRBV6-6 and TRBJ2-4, with D tentatively TRBD1 (6 bases). CDR1 MNHNY and CDR2 SVGAGI come from the germline V gene (reference sequence). V was cut by 5 bases and J by 4 bases, with 15 bases left in between. The CDR3 has 15 amino acids.

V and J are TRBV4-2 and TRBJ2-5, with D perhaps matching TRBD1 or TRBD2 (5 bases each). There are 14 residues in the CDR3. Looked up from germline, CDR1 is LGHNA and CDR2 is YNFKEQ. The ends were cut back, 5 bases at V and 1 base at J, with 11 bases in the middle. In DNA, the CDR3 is TGTGCCAGCAGCGGTGGGGGTCCCCAAGAGACCCAGTACTTC. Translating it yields CASSGGGPQETQYF.

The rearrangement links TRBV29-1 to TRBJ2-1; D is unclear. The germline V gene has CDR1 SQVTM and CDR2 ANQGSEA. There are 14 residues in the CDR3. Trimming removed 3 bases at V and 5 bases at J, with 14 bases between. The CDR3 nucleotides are TGCAGCGTTGACCCAGGCACGAAAGACAATGAGCAGTTCTTC. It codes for CSVDPGTKDNEQFF.

CDR3 coding DNA: TGCAGCGTTGGAGGTAGCGGGAGAAGAGTAACAGATACGCAGTATTTT. Amino acids: CSVGGSGRRVTDTQYF. J is TRBJ2-3 and V is TRBV29-1, with 9 positions matching TRBD2. There are 16 residues in the CDR3. V shed 4 bases, J shed 3 bases, and the junction held 11 bases outside the gene matches. The germline V gene encodes CDR1 SQVTM and CDR2 ANQGSEA.

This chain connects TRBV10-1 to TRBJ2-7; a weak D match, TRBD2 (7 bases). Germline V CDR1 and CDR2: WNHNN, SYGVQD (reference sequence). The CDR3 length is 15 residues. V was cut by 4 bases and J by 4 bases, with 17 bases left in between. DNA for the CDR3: TGCGCCAGCAGTGGGGAGGGGGGGGATTTTTACGAGCAGTACTTC. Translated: CASSGEGGDFYEQYF.

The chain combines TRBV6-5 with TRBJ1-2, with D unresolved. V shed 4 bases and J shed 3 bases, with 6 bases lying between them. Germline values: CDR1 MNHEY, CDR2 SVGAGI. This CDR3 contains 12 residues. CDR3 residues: CASSFRDYGYTF. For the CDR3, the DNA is TGTGCCAGCAGTTTCCGGGACTATGGCTACACCTTC.

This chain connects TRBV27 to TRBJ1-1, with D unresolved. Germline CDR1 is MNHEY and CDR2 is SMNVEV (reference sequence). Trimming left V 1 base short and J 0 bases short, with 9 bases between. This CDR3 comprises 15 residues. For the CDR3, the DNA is TGTGCCAGCAGTTTATTCGCAGTTATGAACACTGAAGCTTTCTTT. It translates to CASSLFAVMNTEAFF.

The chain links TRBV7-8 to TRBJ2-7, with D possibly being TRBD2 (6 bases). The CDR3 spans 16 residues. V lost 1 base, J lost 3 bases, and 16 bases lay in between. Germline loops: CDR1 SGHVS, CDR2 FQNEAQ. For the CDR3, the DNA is TGTGCCAGCAGCTTAGTGGCCGGAGGGTTTCGCTACGAGCAGTACTTC. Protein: CASSLVAGGFRYEQYF.

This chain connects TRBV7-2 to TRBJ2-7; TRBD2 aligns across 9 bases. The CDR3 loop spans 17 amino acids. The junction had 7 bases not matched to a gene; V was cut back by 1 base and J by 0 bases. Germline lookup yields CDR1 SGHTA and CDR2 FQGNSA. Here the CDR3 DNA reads TGTGCCAGCAGCTTAGGTGGTAGCGGGAGCCCCTCCTACGAGCAGTACTTC. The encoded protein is CASSLGGSGSPSYEQYF.